This entry lists 5 T cell receptor beta chains sequenced from one sample in a study of T cell responses to AZD1222 COVID-19 vaccine. The protocol was immunoSEQ multiplex PCR, while the TCRdb copy is restricted to in-frame clones and leaves out a portion. The repertoire consists of about 160,000 clones, with 89% occurring once and the leading ten covering around 4.9%. The sequenced sample was peripheral blood, obtained on day 0 of AZD1222 vaccination. All receptors come from an adult in good health.

This clone was seen once. The chain has TRBV10-3 and TRBJ1-2; unclear D gene. The CDR3 totals 12 residues. The germline V gene has CDR1 ENHRY and CDR2 SYGVKD. V shed 6 bases and J shed 3 bases, with 8 bases lying between them. The CDR3 loop is CAISDGYYGYTF. The CDR3 nucleotides are TGTGCCATCAGCGATGGTTACTATGGCTACACCTTC.

This clone has just one count. The chain has TRBV7-9 and TRBJ1-3; 8 bases line up with TRBD1. The CDR3 consists of 18 residues. With V trimmed by 0 bases and J by 4 bases, 11 bases remained unmatched. Per the germline V gene, CDR1 is SEHNR and CDR2 is FQNEAQ (reference sequence). CDR3 amino acids: CASSLAPLDRAAGNTIYF. In DNA form, the CDR3 reads TGTGCCAGCAGCTTAGCACCACTGGACAGGGCAGCGGGAAACACCATATATTTT.

The sample holds one count of this clone. The gene calls are TRBV12-1 and TRBJ2-7. TRBV12-1 is a pseudogene locus. The CDR3 loop spans 15 amino acids. The CDR3 sequence is CASSSDLPTIYEQYF. CDR3 in DNA: TGTGCCAGCAGCTCGGACCTACCGACCATCTACGAGCAGTACTTC.

The gene calls are TRBV7-2 and TRBJ1-1, with a tentative D call TRBD1 (6 bases). Germline V gives CDR1 SGHTA, CDR2 FQGNSA. This CDR3 contains 13 residues. V was shortened by 6 bases and J by 11 bases, with 19 bases between the two germline ends. The chain's CDR3 is CASSSAGVPLAFF. In DNA form, the CDR3 reads TGTGCCAGCAGTTCAGCAGGGGTCCCTTTGGCTTTCTTT.

V usage is TRBV28 and J usage is TRBJ1-5; tentative D call: TRBD1 (5 bases). CDR3 size: 13 residues. Germline lookup yields CDR1 MDHEN and CDR2 SYDVKM. The V end lost 6 bases, the J end lost 1 base, and 7 bases lay between the germline ends. The CDR3 loop reads CASRTDSNQPQHF. CDR3 DNA sequence: TGTGCCAGCAGGACAGACAGCAATCAGCCCCAGCATTTT.